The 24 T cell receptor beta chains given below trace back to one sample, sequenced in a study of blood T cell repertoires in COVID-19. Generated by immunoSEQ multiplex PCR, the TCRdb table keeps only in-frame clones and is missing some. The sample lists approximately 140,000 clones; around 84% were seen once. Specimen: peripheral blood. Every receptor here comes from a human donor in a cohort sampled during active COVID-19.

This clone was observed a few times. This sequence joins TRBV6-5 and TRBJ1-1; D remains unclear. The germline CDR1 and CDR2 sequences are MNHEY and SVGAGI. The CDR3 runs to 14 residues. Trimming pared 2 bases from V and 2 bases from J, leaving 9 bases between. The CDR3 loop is CASSYMGGNTEAFF. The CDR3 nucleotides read TGTGCCAGCAGTTACATGGGAGGCAACACTGAAGCTTTCTTT.

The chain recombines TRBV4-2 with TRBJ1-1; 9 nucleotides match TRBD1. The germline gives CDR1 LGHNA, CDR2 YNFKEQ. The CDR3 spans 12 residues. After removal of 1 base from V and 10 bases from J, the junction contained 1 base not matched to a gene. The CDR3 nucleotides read TGTGCCAGCAGCCAAGGACAGGGGGGAGCTTTCTTT. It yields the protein CASSQGQGGAFF.

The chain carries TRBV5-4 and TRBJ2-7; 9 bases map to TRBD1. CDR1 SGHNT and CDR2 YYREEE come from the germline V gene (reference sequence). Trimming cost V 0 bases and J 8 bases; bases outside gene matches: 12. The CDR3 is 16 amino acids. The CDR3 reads CASSLVSAGQGLQQYF. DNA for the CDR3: TGTGCCAGCAGCTTGGTATCGGCGGGACAGGGCTTACAGCAGTACTTC.

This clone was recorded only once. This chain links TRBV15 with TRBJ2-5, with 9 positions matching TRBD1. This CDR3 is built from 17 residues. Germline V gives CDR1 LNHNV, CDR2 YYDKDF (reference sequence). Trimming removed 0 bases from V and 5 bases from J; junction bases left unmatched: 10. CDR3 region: CATSRDLPGQGGETQYF. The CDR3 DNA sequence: TGTGCCACCAGCAGAGATCTCCCGGGACAGGGAGGCGAGACCCAGTACTTC.

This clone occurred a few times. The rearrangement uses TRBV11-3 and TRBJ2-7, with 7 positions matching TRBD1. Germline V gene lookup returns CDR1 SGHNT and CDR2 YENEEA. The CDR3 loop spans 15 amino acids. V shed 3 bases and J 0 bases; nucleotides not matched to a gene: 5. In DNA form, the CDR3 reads TGTGCCAGCAGCTTCAGCAGGACAGGCTCCTACGAGCAGTACTTC. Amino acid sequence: CASSFSRTGSYEQYF.

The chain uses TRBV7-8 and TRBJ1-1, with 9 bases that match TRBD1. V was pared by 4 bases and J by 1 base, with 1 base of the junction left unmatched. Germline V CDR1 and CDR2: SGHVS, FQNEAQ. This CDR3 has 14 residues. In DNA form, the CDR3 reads TGTGCCAGCAGCTCGGGACAGGGGAACACTGAAGCTTTCTTT. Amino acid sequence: CASSSGQGNTEAFF. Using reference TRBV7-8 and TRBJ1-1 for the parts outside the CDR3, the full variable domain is GAGVSQSPRYKVAKRGQDVALRCDPISGHVSLFWYQQALGQGPEFLTYFQNEAQLDKSGLPSDRFFAERPEGSVSTLKIQRTQQEDSAVYLCASSSGQGNTEAFFGQGTRLTVV.

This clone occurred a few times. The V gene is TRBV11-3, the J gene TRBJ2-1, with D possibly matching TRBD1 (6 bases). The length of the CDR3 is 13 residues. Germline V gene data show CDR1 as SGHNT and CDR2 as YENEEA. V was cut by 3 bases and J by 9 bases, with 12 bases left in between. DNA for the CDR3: TGTGCCAGCAGCTTTACAGGGCCGGGTGAGCAGTTCTTC. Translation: CASSFTGPGEQFF.

As DNA, the CDR3 is TGTGCCAGCAGTTTCTCAGGGGGCGGGCAGCCCCAGCATTTT. Protein: CASSFSGGGQPQHF. The rearrangement joins TRBV27 to TRBJ1-5; 8 bases map to TRBD1. The ends lost 3 bases at V and 7 bases at J; junction bases unmatched: 5. Germline V gene lookup returns CDR1 MNHEY and CDR2 SMNVEV (reference sequence). The CDR3 runs to 14 residues.

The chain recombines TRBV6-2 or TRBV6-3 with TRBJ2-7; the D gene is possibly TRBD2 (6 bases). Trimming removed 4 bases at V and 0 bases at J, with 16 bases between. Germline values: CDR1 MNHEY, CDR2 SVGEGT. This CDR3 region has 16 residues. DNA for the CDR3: TGTGCCAGCAGTTTATCCCCCGGAGGGCTCTCCTACGAGCAGTACTTC. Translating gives CASSLSPGGLSYEQYF.

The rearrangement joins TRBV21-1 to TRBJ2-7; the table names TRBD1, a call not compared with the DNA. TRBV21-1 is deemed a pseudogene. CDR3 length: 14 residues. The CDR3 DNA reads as TGTGCCAGCAGCAAAGACAGGGTACCCTACGAGCAGTACTTC. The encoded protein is CASSKDRVPYEQYF.

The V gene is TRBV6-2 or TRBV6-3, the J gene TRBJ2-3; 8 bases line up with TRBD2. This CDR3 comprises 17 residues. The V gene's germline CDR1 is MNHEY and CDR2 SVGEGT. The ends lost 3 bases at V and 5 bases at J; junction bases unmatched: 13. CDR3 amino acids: CASSYQSQRGRRDTQYF. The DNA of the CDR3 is TGTGCCAGCAGTTATCAGTCCCAGCGGGGGAGAAGAGATACGCAGTATTTT.

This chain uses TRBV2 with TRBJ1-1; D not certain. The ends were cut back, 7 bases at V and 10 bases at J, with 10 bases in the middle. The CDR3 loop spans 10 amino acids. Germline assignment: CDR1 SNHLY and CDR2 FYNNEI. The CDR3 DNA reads TGTGCCAGCACCCAAGCAGGAGCTTTCTTT. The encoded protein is CASTQAGAFF.

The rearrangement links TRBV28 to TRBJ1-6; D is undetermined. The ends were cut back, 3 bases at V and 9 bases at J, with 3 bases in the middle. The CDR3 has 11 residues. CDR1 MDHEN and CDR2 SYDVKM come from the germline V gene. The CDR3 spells CASSLSSPLHF. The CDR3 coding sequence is TGTGCCAGCAGTTTGAGTTCACCCCTCCACTTT.

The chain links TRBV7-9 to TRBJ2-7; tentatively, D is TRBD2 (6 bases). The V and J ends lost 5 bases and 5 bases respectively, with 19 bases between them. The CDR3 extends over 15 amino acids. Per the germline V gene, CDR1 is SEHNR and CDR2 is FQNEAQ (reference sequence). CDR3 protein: CASSPGLIAGDEQYF. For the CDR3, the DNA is TGTGCCAGCAGCCCGGGACTTATAGCTGGCGACGAGCAGTACTTC.

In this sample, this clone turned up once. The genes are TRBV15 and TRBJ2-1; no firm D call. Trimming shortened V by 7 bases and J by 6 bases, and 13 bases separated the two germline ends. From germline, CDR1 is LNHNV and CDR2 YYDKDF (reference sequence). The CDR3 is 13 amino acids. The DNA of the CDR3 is TGTGCCACCACCCAGAGGAGTACCAATGAGCAGTTCTTC. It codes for CATTQRSTNEQFF.

The CDR3 DNA follows: TGTGCCAGCAGTGACAGGGGGCCCACAGATACGCAGTATTTT. Protein sequence: CASSDRGPTDTQYF. The chain uses TRBV6-1 and TRBJ2-3, with 8 bases lining up with TRBD1. Germline V gives CDR1 MNHNS, CDR2 SASEGT. The CDR3 has 14 amino acids. V lost 3 bases to trimming and J lost 2 bases; unmatched junction nucleotides: 1.

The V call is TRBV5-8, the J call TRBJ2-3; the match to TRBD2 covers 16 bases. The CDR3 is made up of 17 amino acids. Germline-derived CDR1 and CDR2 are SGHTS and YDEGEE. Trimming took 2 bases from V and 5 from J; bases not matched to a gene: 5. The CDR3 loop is CASSLGTSGGVQDTQYF. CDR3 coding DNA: TGTGCCAGCAGCTTAGGGACTAGCGGGGGGGTTCAAGATACGCAGTATTTT.

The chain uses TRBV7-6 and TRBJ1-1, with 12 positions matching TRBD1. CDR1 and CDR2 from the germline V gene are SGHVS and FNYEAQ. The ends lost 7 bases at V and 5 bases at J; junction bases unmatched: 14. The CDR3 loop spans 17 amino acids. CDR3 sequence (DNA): TGTGCCAGCACTGTATCGGGACAGGGGGCGTCGAGGACTGAAGCTTTCTTT. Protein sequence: CASTVSGQGASRTEAFF.

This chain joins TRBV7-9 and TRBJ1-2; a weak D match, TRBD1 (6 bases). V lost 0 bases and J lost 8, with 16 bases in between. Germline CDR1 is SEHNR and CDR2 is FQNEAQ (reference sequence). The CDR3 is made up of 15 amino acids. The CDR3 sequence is CASSLANREWGGYTF. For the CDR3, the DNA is TGTGCCAGCAGCTTAGCGAACAGGGAATGGGGCGGCTACACCTTC.

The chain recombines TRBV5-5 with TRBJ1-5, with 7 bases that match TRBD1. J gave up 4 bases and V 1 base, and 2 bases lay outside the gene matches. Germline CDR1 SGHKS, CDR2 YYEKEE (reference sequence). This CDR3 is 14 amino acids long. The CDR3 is CASSLKGANQPQHF. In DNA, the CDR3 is TGTGCCAGCAGCTTGAAGGGGGCGAATCAGCCCCAGCATTTT.

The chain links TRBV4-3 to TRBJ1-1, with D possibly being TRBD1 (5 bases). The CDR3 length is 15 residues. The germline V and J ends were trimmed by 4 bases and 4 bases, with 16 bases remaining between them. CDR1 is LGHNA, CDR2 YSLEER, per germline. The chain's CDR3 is CASSLVEGGGTEAFF. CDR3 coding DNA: TGCGCCAGCAGCCTGGTAGAGGGCGGGGGCACTGAAGCTTTCTTT.

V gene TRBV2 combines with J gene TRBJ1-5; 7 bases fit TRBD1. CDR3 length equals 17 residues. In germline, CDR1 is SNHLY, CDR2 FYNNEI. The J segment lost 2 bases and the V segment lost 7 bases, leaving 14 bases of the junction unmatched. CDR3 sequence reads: CASTPRRQGLGNQPQHF. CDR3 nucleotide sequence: TGTGCCAGCACGCCCCGCCGACAGGGTTTAGGCAATCAGCCCCAGCATTTT.

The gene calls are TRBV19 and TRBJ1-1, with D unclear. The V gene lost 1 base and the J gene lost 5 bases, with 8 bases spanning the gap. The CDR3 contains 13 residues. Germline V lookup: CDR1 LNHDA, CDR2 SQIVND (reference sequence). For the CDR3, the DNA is TGTGCCAGTAGTATAGCGGGTGGGACTGAAGCTTTCTTT. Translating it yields CASSIAGGTEAFF.

The CDR3, as DNA: TGTGCCAGCAGCTTAGGGACAGGTCGCACCGGGGAGCTGTTTTTT. Translated: CASSLGTGRTGELFF. The chain uses TRBV7-9 and TRBJ2-2; TRBD1 matches 7 bases. After removal of 1 base from V and 4 bases from J, the junction contained 3 bases not matched to a gene. The CDR3 covers 15 residues. CDR1 and CDR2 from the germline V gene are SEHNR and FQNEAQ (reference sequence).